This T cell receptor (beta chain) was obtained from a study of blood T cell repertoires in COVID-19. As for the study in general: Acute and convalescent COVID-19 samples came from the United States, Italy and Spain.

Libraries were prepared by immunoSEQ multiplex PCR; TCRdb keeps only in-frame clonotypes and omits some of them. The table lists 500,000 or so clones, roughly 90% of them singletons. The CDR3 runs to 15 residues. The germline gives CDR1 SGHAT, CDR2 FQNNGV. V was pared by 3 bases and J by 6 bases, with 17 bases between. Assignments of participants to cohorts depended upon their own reported clinical history. For recovered donors of Cohort 3, there were two negative PCRs, clearance, or symptom resolution. The sequence derives from a woman in her late teens or twenties who had recovered from COVID-19. The J gene is TRBJ1-1, the V gene TRBV11-2; D perhaps matches TRBD1 (6 bases). Source material: PBMCs or T cells enriched from blood (not recorded which). This chain's CDR3 is CASSFEAGEGAEAFF. The CDR3 coding sequence is TGTGCCAGCAGCTTTGAGGCAGGGGAAGGGGCTGAAGCTTTCTTT.